The entry below describes one T cell receptor (beta chain). Its antigen remains unidentified. Per-base quality was not reported, and no clone a single base away is much larger than it. The data derive from a study of PD-L1 blockade in urothelial cancer (TCRdb year 2017). Regarding the research as a whole: Every patient began therapy in 2014 and was given atezolizumab 1,200 mg intravenously every 3 weeks. About 85% of the roughly 29 patients were males with bladder-origin urothelial cancer, and about 65% of the 29 reported a prior smoking history. An ECOG performance status of 0 or 1 was recorded for the patients, and 0 to 3 prior chemotherapy regimens had been received by the patients. Blood samples were analyzed at 3 weeks after treatment start (second dose) and at 6 weeks after treatment start. Blood samples yielded a median of roughly 140,000 T cells and roughly 83,000 unique TCRs, with median clonality approximately 0.08. Somatic, immune and clinical correlates of response to PD-L1 blockade with atezolizumab in urothelial cancer were the focus of an exploratory multi-omic analysis. Pretreatment tumor samples and matched peripheral blood, collected serially before and after atezolizumab treatment, underwent TCR sequencing. Durable clinical benefit meant progression-free survival longer than 6 months, and TCR features were also tested against progression-free and overall survival. Whole exome sequencing and RNA sequencing of pretreatment tumors were performed alongside TCR sequencing in the same patients. Durable clinical benefit was achieved by nine patients but not by the remaining 20. Approximately 30 patients had pretreatment blood TCR-seq, about 25 had at least one posttreatment blood collection, and about 25 had tumor TCR-seq. Findings and caveats that apply to the study as a whole: Small sample size (n ≈ 28) and many exploratory analyses mean the results are intended to be hypothesis-generating. Improved progression-free and overall survival was found to be associated with pretreatment peripheral blood TCR clonality below the median. Patients with durable benefit showed greater expansion of tumor-associated TCR clones in peripheral blood 3 weeks after starting treatment (n of about 20, p = 0.022).

The CDR3 numbers 14 residues from cysteine through phenylalanine. The entry retains the CDR3 DNA only, 42 bases that are in frame from base 1. Sequences SGHRS (CDR1) and YFSETQ (CDR2) are obtained from the germline V gene. V lost 0 bases and J lost 10 bases; the stretch between them is 14 bases long. The cohort comprised 25 to 35 patients with locally advanced or metastatic urothelial carcinoma treated at Memorial Sloan Kettering on a trial protocol. Peripheral blood mononuclear cells were collected pretreatment and during treatment, with between 1 and 8 total time points obtained per patient. The Qiagen DNeasy Blood extraction kit was used to purify genomic DNA from total PBMCs and from tumor samples. PBMCs were collected pretreatment and during treatment, and were isolated and stored as previously described. Each PCR received spiked-in synthetic TCR analog templates so that absolute template abundance could be estimated from read counts. TCRbeta CDR3 regions were amplified from genomic DNA with bias-controlled V and J gene primers using the immunoSEQ assay. Sequencing of rearranged TCRbeta segments was done at approximately 20X coverage. On the study's bioinformatics: Clustering was used to correct sequencing errors, and CDR3s were annotated against IMGT to assign V, D and J genes. Out-of-frame and stop-codon sequences were excluded, and only productive TCRbeta rearrangements were used in downstream analyses. Clonality was calculated as one minus the Shannon entropy normalized by the log of the number of unique productive sequences. Fisher's exact test with Benjamini-Hochberg correction, at a threshold of adjusted p below 0.01, was used to find clones that differed between time points or between blood and tumor. The table comes from immuneACCESS by way of TCRdb, which keeps in-frame sequences with V and J called. Part of the clones is missing from these tables; in studies checked, under half for an unresolved V gene and the rest for unknown reasons. V, J and clone size derive from that table, while D and trimming were established from the DNA sequence. The sample data list about 100,000 clones, and roughly nine tenths of these were observed just once. Almost 0.95% of the sample is taken by the ten largest.

The V gene is TRBV5-1 and the J gene is TRBJ1-5; TRBD1 is a possible D gene, resting on 5 matching bases. The sequences come from PBMCs, collected around atezolizumab (anti-PD-L1) treatment. This TCR came from a woman aged 80 or older with urothelial cancer. The DNA is TGCGCCAGCAGCTTGGGGGGCCCCCCGCAACCCCAGCATTTT. This gives the protein CASSLGGPPQPQHF.